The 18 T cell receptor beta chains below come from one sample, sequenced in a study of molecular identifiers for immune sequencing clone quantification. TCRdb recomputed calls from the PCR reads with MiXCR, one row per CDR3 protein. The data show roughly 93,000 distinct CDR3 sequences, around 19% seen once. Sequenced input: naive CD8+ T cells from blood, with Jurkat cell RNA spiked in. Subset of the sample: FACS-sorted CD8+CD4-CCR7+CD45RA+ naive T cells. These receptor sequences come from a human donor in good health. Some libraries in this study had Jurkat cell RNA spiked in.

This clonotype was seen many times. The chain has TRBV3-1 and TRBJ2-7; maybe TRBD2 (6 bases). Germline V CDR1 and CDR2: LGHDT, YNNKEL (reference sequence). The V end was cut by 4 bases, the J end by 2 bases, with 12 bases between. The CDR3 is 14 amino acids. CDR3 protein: CASSLEGPPYEQYF. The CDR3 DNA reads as TGTGCCAGCAGCCTGGAGGGCCCGCCCTACGAGCAGTACTTC.

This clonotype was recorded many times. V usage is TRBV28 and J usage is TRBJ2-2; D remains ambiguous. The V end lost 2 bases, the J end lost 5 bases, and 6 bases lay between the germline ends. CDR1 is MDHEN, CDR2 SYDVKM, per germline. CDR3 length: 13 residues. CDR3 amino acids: CASSLGQTGELFF. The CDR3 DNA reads TGTGCCAGCAGTTTAGGGCAGACCGGGGAGCTGTTTTTT.

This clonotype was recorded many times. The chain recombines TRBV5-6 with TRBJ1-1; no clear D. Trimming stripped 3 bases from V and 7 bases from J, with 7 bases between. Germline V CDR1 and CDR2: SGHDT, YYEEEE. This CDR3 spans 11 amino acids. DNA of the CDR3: TGTGCCAGCAGCTGGGGTCGTGAAGCTTTCTTT. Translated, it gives CASSWGREAFF.

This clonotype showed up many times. CDR3 in DNA: TGTGCCAGCAGCGGACAGGGGTTTCAGGAAAAACTGTTTTTT. Its protein product is CASSGQGFQEKLFF. The rearrangement links TRBV6-5 to TRBJ1-4; 9 bases align to TRBD1. Germline CDR1 MNHEY, CDR2 SVGAGI. The CDR3 loop spans 14 amino acids. V shed 6 bases, J shed 8 bases, and the junction held 7 bases outside the gene matches.

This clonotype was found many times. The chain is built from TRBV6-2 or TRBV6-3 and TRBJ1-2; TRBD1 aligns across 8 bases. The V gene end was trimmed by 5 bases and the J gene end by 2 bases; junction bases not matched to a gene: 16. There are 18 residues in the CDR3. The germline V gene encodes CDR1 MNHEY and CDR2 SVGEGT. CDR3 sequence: CASSGQGVAAHPNYGYTF. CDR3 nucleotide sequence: TGTGCCAGCAGTGGACAGGGTGTTGCAGCGCATCCCAACTATGGCTACACCTTC.

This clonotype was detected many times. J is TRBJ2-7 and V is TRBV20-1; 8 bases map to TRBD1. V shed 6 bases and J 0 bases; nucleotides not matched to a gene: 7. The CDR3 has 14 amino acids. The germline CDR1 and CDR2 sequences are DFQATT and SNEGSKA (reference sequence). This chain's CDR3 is CSAIDRGLSYEQYF. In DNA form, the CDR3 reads TGCAGTGCGATCGACAGGGGTCTCTCCTACGAGCAGTACTTC.

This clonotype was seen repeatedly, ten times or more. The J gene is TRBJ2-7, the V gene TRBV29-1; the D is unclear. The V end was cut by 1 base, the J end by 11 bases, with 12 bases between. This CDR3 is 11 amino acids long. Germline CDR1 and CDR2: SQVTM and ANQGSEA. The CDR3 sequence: CSVEVGVDEYF. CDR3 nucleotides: TGCAGCGTTGAAGTTGGGGTCGACGAGTACTTC.

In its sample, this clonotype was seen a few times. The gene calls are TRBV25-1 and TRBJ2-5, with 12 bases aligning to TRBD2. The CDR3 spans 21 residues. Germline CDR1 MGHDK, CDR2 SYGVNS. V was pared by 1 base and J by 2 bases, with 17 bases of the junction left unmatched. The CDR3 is CASSEWLAGGQFQGSQETQYF. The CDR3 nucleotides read TGTGCCAGCAGTGAATGGCTAGCGGGGGGGCAATTTCAGGGCTCTCAAGAGACCCAGTACTTC.

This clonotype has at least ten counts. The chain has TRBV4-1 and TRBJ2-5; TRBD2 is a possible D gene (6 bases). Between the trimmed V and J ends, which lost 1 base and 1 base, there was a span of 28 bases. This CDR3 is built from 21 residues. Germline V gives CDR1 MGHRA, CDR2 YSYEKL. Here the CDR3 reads CASSQGIAAGFKPSSQETQYF. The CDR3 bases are TGCGCCAGCAGCCAAGGCATAGCGGCCGGGTTTAAGCCTTCATCCCAAGAGACCCAGTACTTC.

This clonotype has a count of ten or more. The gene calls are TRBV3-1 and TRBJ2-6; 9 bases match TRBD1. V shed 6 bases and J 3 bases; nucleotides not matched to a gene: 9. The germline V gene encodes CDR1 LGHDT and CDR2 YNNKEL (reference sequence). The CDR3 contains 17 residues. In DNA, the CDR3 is TGTGCCAGCAGGTCAGACAGGGGGGGACGTGGGGCCAACGTCCTGACTTTC. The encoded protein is CASRSDRGGRGANVLTF.

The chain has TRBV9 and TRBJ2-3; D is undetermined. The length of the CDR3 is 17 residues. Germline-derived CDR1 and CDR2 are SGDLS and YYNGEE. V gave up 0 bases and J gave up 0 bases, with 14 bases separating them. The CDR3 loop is CASSVEASRPSTDTQYF. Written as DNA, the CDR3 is TGTGCCAGCAGCGTAGAGGCAAGCAGACCTAGCACAGATACGCAGTATTTT.

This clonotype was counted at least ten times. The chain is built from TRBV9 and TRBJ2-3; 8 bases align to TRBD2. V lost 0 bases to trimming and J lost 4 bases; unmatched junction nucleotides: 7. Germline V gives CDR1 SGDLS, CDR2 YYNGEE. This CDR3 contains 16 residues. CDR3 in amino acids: CASSVAGRGGPDTQYF. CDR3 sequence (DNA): TGTGCCAGCAGCGTAGCTGGTCGGGGGGGCCCAGATACGCAGTATTTT. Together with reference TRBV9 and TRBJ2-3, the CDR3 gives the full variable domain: DSGVTQTPKHLITATGQRVTLRCSPRSGDLSVYWYQQSLDQGLQFLIQYYNGEERAKGNILERFSAQQFPDLHSELNLSSLELGDSALYFCASSVAGRGGPDTQYFGPGTRLTVL.

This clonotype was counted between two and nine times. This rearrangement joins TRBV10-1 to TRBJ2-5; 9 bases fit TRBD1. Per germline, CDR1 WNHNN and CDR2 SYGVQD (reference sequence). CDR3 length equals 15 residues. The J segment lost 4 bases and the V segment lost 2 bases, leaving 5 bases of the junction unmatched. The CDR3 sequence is CASSETTGGRETQYF. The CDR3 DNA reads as TGCGCCAGCAGTGAGACAACAGGGGGCCGAGAGACCCAGTACTTC.

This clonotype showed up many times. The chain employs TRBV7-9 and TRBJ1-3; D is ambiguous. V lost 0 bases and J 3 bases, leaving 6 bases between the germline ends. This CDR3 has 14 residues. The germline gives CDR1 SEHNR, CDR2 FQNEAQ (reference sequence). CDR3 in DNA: TGTGCCAGCAGCTTAGCGCTCAGTGGAAACACCATATATTTT. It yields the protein CASSLALSGNTIYF.

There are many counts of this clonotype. CDR3 sequence reads: CAISESVLAGFTDTQYF. CDR3 in DNA: TGTGCCATCAGTGAGTCGGTTCTAGCGGGATTCACAGATACGCAGTATTTT. The rearrangement uses TRBV10-3 and TRBJ2-3; 9 nucleotides match TRBD2. The trim removed 0 bases at V and 2 bases at J, leaving 6 bases unmatched. The CDR3 loop spans 17 amino acids. Per the germline V gene, CDR1 is ENHRY and CDR2 is SYGVKD.

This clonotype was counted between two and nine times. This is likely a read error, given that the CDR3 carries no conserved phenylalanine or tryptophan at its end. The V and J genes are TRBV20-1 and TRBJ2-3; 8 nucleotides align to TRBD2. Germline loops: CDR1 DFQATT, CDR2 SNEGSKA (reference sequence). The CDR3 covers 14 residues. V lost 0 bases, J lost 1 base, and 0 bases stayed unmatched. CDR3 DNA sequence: TGCAGTGCTAGAGAACTAGCGGGCACAGATACGCAGTATTCT. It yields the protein CSARELAGTDTQYS.

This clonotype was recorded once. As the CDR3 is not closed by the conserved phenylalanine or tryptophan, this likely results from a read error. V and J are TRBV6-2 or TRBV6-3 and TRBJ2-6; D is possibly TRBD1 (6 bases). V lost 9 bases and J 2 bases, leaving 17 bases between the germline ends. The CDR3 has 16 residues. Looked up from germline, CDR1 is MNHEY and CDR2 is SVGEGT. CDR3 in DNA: TGTGCCAGTAGCCCCAGGGGAGCACCTGGGGCCAACGTCCTGACTTCC. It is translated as CASSPRGAPGANVLTS.

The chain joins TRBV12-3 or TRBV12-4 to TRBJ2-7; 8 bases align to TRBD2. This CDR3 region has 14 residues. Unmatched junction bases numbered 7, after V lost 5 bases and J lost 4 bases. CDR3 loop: CASSQGLVGYEQYF. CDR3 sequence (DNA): TGTGCCAGCAGTCAGGGACTAGTAGGTTACGAGCAGTACTTC.